The 19 T cell receptor beta chains below were found in one sample sequenced in a study of T-cell memory formation after mild COVID-19. TCRdb re-analysed the 5' RACE reads in MiXCR, keeping a single row per CDR3 protein. Of a few hundred thousand distinct CDR3 sequences detected, roughly 17% appear once; the ten largest clones hold around 20%. Sequencing was carried out using PBMCs or a T cell subset sorted from them (not recorded which). All receptors derive from a young man who had mild COVID-19 (a few samples of this study predate the infection). Cell type and time point are not known.

The rearrangement links TRBV5-1 to TRBJ2-2, with TRBD2 matching 8 bases. Trimming took 5 bases from V and 2 from J; bases not matched to a gene: 5. CDR1 and CDR2 from the germline V gene are SGHRS and YFSETQ. The CDR3 spans 15 residues. CDR3 loop: CASRRSGGNTGELFF. The CDR3 DNA follows: TGCGCCAGCAGGAGAAGCGGGGGAAACACCGGGGAGCTGTTTTTT.

This clonotype was seen at least ten times. The rearrangement links TRBV7-6 to TRBJ1-2; the D is unclear. Germline-derived CDR1 and CDR2 are SGHVS and FNYEAQ. V lost 1 base and J 7 bases, leaving 10 bases between the germline ends. This CDR3 spans 13 amino acids. The CDR3 DNA follows: TGTGCCAGCAGCTTAGTCGTCAGTCGTGGCTACACCTTC. Amino acid sequence: CASSLVVSRGYTF.

The V call is TRBV7-2, the J call TRBJ2-5; 8 bases match TRBD1. This CDR3 comprises 15 residues. Germline V lookup: CDR1 SGHTA, CDR2 FQGNSA. J gave up 3 bases and V 4 bases, and 7 bases lay outside the gene matches. CDR3 in amino acids: CASSSRQGWKETQYF. The CDR3 bases are TGTGCCAGCAGCTCGCGACAGGGGTGGAAAGAGACCCAGTACTTC. Based on the CDR3 plus reference TRBV7-2 and TRBJ2-5, the full variable domain is GAGVSQSPSNKVTEKGKDVELRCDPISGHTALYWYRQSLGQGLEFLIYFQGNSAPDKSGLPSDRFSAERTGGSVSTLTIQRTQQEDSAVYLCASSSRQGWKETQYFGPGTRLLVL.

The rearrangement uses TRBV12-3 or TRBV12-4 and TRBJ2-3, with TRBD1 as a possible D gene (5 bases). The ends were cut back, 5 bases at V and 4 bases at J, with 13 bases in the middle. This CDR3 comprises 14 residues. CDR3 region: CASSIPGSADTQYF. The CDR3, as DNA: TGTGCCAGCAGTATACCAGGGTCAGCAGATACGCAGTATTTT.

In this sample, this clonotype turned up a few times. The CDR3 nucleotides are TGCGCCAGCAGGGAAATGCAGGGAGTTCTCGGCTATGGCTACACCTTC. Translation: CASREMQGVLGYGYTF. The J gene is TRBJ1-2, the V gene TRBV5-1; possibly TRBD1 for D (5 bases). CDR1 is SGHRS and CDR2 is YFSETQ in the germline V gene. With 5 bases removed from V and 4 bases from J, the gap between germline ends came to 21 bases. The CDR3 is 16 amino acids.

The chain joins TRBV20-1 to TRBJ2-3, with 9 nucleotides matching TRBD1. The CDR3 sequence is 17 residues long. In germline, CDR1 is DFQATT, CDR2 SNEGSKA (reference sequence). The ends lost 5 bases at V and 2 bases at J; junction bases unmatched: 14. CDR3 DNA sequence: TGCAGTGCTCCAGACCCGGGACAGGGATGGGACACAGATACGCAGTATTTT. Amino acids: CSAPDPGQGWDTDTQYF.

In its sample, this clonotype was seen a few times. This chain joins TRBV11-3 and TRBJ2-7; 8 bases are a match to TRBD1. Germline CDR1 SGHNT, CDR2 YENEEA. Losses at the gene ends were 3 bases for V and 6 bases for J; bases not matched to a gene: 13. This CDR3 region has 16 residues. The CDR3 coding sequence is TGTGCCAGCAGCTTTATCACCGCCGGGACAGGATTCGAGCAGTACGTC. Its protein is CASSFITAGTGFEQYV.

The chain joins TRBV7-3 to TRBJ2-3; D gene uncertain. The CDR3 is 14 residues long. V lost 4 bases, J lost 0 bases, and 8 bases lay in between. The germline V gene encodes CDR1 SGHTA and CDR2 FQGTGA. The CDR3 DNA reads as TGTGCCAGCAGCTCGGATCCAAGCACAGATACGCAGTATTTT. This sequence encodes CASSSDPSTDTQYF.

This rearrangement joins TRBV5-5 to TRBJ2-3; 7 bases match TRBD1. Germline loops: CDR1 SGHKS, CDR2 YYEKEE (reference sequence). The V and J ends lost 5 bases and 6 bases, in that order; junction bases with no gene match: 6. This CDR3 contains 13 residues. The CDR3 DNA reads as TGTGCCAGCAGTTTCTTACAGGGGGATACGCAGTATTTT. Residues: CASSFLQGDTQYF.

This clonotype occurred a few times. The rearrangement uses TRBV5-1 and TRBJ2-3, with D perhaps assigned TRBD1 or TRBD2 (5 bases each). Germline assignment: CDR1 SGHRS and CDR2 YFSETQ. This CDR3 is built from 14 residues. The V gene lost 7 bases and the J gene lost 2 bases, with 14 bases spanning the gap. CDR3 DNA: TGCGCCAGCTCCCGGGGCGGAAACACAGATACGCAGTATTTT. This translates into CASSRGGNTDTQYF.

This clonotype was detected many times. This sequence joins TRBV12-3 or TRBV12-4 and TRBJ2-3; the D gene is possibly TRBD2 (5 bases). The CDR3 consists of 13 residues. Trimming pared 8 bases from V and 3 bases from J, leaving 12 bases between. As DNA, the CDR3 is TGTGCCAGCGCCATAGGGAGTACAGATACGCAGTATTTT. Translation gives CASAIGSTDTQYF.

This clonotype was seen more than once but under ten times. This chain uses TRBV5-1 with TRBJ2-4; 8 bases match TRBD1. V lost 2 bases and J lost 5; bases outside the gene matches: 3. Germline lookup yields CDR1 SGHRS and CDR2 YFSETQ. This CDR3 is built from 14 residues. Written as DNA, the CDR3 is TGCGCCAGCAGCTTCGGCAGGGGGCAAAACATTCAGTACTTC. Protein sequence: CASSFGRGQNIQYF.

This rearrangement joins TRBV29-1 to TRBJ2-5; TRBD2 might be the D (5 bases). Germline lookup yields CDR1 SQVTM and CDR2 ANQGSEA. The CDR3 runs 13 residues. The V end was cut by 6 bases, the J end by 5 bases, with 16 bases between. CDR3 loop: CSVSDWPRETQYF. The CDR3 bases are TGCAGCGTCTCGGACTGGCCCCGGGAGACCCAGTACTTC.

The CDR3 nucleotides read TGTGCCAGCAGCCAGGGGCCGGGACGGGGGACCGGGGAGCTGTTTTTT. Protein sequence: CASSQGPGRGTGELFF. The chain combines TRBV3-1 with TRBJ2-2, with TRBD2 as a possible D gene (6 bases). CDR3 size: 16 residues. Germline values: CDR1 LGHDT, CDR2 YNNKEL (reference sequence). V was trimmed by 3 bases and J by 5 bases, leaving 16 bases between them.

The chain has TRBV7-6 and TRBJ2-1; TRBD1 matches at 7 bases. The CDR3 consists of 14 residues. Per germline, CDR1 SGHVS and CDR2 FNYEAQ. Trimming cost V 5 bases and J 9 bases; bases outside gene matches: 10. As DNA, the CDR3 is TGTGCCAGCAGCGGAGAGGGGGCAGGCCCTGAGCAGTTCTTC. Translating it yields CASSGEGAGPEQFF.

J is TRBJ2-5 and V is TRBV7-9, with TRBD1 matching over 11 bases. This CDR3 contains 15 residues. V was clipped by 5 bases and J by 5 bases; unmatched bases: 7. CDR1 and CDR2 (germline): SEHNR, FQNEAQ (reference sequence). CDR3: CASSHGQGAWETQYF. CDR3 nucleotide sequence: TGTGCCAGCAGCCACGGACAGGGGGCGTGGGAGACCCAGTACTTC.

This clonotype was detected only a few times. The rearrangement uses TRBV4-3 and TRBJ1-4; D ambiguous. The CDR3 covers 17 residues. Trimming pared 0 bases from V and 0 bases from J, leaving 11 bases between. Germline assignment: CDR1 LGHNA and CDR2 YSLEER. The CDR3 DNA sequence: TGCGCCAGCAGCCAAGAGCATCCCCGGCCAACTAATGAAAAACTGTTTTTT. Translation gives CASSQEHPRPTNEKLFF.

Ten or more counts support this clonotype. The rearrangement uses TRBV5-1 and TRBJ2-2; tentative D call: TRBD1 (5 bases). The V and J ends lost 1 base and 7 bases respectively, with 11 bases between them. CDR1 is SGHRS, CDR2 YFSETQ, per germline. This CDR3 spans 14 amino acids. This chain's CDR3 is CASSLREQDGELFF. The DNA for the CDR3 is TGCGCCAGCAGCTTGAGGGAACAGGACGGGGAGCTGTTTTTT.

This clonotype came up a few times. The V and J genes are TRBV30 and TRBJ2-7, with 9 nucleotides matching TRBD1. With 4 bases clipped from V and 2 bases from J, the junction kept 9 bases outside the gene matches. CDR1 and CDR2 (germline): GTSNPN, SVGIG (reference sequence). The CDR3 sequence is 15 residues long. CDR3 in DNA: TGTGCCTGGACCCGGGGGACAGGGATAACCTACGAGCAGTACTTC. Protein sequence: CAWTRGTGITYEQYF.